Below, 4 T cell receptor beta chains from the same sample are listed, as sequenced in a study of T-cell reconstitution after alpha-beta-depleted transplantation in children (dated by TCRdb to 2016 to 2017). Explained via the paper, the treatment or condition label denotes: allogeneic hematopoietic cell transplantation with graft depleted of TCRalphabeta T cells and CD19 B cells. Libraries were constructed by PCR. The sequencing machine was an Illumina HiSeq 2500. Molecular barcoding was employed in the preparation of TCR libraries, with unique molecular identifiers being used to normalize TCRbeta repertoire quantification. TCRdb trimmed public reads at Q25 via fastp, called clones via MiXCR and kept in-frame beta chains. Identical CDR3 proteins give one entry, which carries the most common genes and DNA. The sample table lists about 1,000,000 distinct CDR3 sequences, about 26% of them with a count of one. About 28% of the sample comes from the top ten.

Specimen: PBMCs, mostly from graft donor cells, collected 360 days after TCRalphabeta/CD19-depleted stem cell transplant. Receptor source: a boy in the first two years of life who had a stem cell transplant for SCID, so the T cells may come from the graft donor.

There are a few counts of this clonotype. The chain is built from TRBV29-1 and TRBJ2-3, with D possibly matching TRBD2 (7 bases). The CDR3 totals 14 residues. V was shortened by 6 bases and J by 4 bases, with 17 bases between the two germline ends. Germline CDR1 and CDR2: SQVTM and ANQGSEA. The CDR3 DNA is TGCAGCGTCTCCTTAGGGGGGGCGGCAGATACGCAGTATTTT. Its translation is CSVSLGGAADTQYF.

This clonotype was seen repeatedly, ten times or more. The rearrangement uses TRBV2 and TRBJ2-7; 11 bases fit TRBD2. This CDR3 has 14 amino acids. V was clipped by 8 bases and J by 6 bases; unmatched bases: 9. Germline assignment: CDR1 SNHLY and CDR2 FYNNEI. The CDR3, as DNA: TGTGCCAGCGGAACCGGGACTAGCGGATTCGAGCAGTACTTC. Translating gives CASGTGTSGFEQYF.

V usage is TRBV6-5 and J usage is TRBJ2-5; 7 bases match TRBD2. CDR1 and CDR2 from the germline V gene are MNHEY and SVGAGI. The CDR3 sequence is 14 residues long. The V and J ends lost 3 bases and 3 bases, in that order; junction bases with no gene match: 4. The CDR3 nucleotides read TGTGCCAGCAGTTATTGGCGGGGGAAAGAGACCCAGTACTTC. Its translation is CASSYWRGKETQYF.

This clonotype showed up just a few times. Written as DNA, the CDR3 is TGTGCCAGCACTCCGGACCGAGATTCCTACAATGAGCAGTTCTTC. Its translation is CASTPDRDSYNEQFF. This chain connects TRBV12-3 or TRBV12-4 to TRBJ2-1, with no clear D. The ends were cut back, 7 bases at V and 1 base at J, with 14 bases in the middle. The CDR3 loop spans 15 amino acids.